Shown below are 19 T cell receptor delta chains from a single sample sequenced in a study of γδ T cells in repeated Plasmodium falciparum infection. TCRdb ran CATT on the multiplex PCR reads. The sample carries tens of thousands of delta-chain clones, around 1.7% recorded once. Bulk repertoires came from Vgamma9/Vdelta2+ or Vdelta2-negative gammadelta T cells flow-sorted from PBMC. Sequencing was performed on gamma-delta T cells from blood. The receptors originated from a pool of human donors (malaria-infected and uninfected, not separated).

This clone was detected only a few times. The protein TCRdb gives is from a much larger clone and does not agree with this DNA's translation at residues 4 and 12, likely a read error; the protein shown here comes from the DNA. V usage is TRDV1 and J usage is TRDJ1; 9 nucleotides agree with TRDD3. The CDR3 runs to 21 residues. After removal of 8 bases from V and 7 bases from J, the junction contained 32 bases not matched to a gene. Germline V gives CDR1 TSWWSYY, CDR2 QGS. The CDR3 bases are TGTGCTCTTAGGGGCTGTTCCTACCCGTCCGTGGTACTGGGGGACCGGCTTAAACTCATCTTT. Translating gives CALRGCSYPSVVLGDRLKLIF.

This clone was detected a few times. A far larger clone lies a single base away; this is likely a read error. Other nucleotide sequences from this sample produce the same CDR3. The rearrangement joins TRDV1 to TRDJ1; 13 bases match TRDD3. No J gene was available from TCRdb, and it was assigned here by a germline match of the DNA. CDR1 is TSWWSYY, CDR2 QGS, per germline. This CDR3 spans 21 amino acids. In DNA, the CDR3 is TGTGCTCTTGGGGATCTGGACGGTACTGGGGGATACGCCATATATACCGATGAACTCATCTTT. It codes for CALGDLDGTGGYAIYTDELIF.

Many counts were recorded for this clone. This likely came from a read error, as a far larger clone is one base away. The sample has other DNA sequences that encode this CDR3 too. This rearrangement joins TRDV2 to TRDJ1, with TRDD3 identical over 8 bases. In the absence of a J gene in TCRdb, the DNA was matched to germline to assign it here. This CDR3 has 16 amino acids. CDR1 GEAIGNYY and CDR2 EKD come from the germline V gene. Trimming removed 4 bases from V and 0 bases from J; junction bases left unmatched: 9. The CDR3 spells CACDDLGEFYTDKLIF. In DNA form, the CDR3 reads TGTGCCTGTGATGATCTGGGGGAGTTCTACACCGATAAACTCATCTTT.

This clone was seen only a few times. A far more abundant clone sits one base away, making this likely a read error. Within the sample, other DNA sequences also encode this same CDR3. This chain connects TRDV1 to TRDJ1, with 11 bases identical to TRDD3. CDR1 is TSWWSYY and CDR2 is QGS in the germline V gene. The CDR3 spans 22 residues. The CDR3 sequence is CALGELRLYWGIGSLYTDKLIF. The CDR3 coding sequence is TGTGCTCTTGGAGAACTCCGGCTGTACTGGGGGATAGGATCCCTGTACACCGATAAACTCATCTTT.

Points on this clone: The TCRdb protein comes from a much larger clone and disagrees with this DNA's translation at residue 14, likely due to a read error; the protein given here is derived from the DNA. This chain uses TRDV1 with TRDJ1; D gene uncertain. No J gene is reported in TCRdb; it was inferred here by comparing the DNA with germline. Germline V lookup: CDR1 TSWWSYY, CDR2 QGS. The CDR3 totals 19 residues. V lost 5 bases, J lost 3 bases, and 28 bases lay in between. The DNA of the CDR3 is TGTGCTCTTGGGTGCCAGGGAGTGGCTACTCCCCTGTCTGCCGATAAACTCATCTTT. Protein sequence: CALGCQGVATPLSADKLIF.

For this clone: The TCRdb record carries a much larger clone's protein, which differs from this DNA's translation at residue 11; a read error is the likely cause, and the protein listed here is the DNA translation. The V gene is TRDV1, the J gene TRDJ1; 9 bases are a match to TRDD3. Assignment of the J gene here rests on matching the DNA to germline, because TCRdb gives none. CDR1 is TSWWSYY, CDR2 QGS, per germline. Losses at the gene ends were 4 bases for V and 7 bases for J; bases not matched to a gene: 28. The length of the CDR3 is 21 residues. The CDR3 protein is CALGGCSYPSAILGDRLKLIF. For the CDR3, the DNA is TGTGCTCTTGGGGGCTGTTCCTACCCGTCCGCGATACTGGGGGACCGGCTTAAACTCATCTTT.

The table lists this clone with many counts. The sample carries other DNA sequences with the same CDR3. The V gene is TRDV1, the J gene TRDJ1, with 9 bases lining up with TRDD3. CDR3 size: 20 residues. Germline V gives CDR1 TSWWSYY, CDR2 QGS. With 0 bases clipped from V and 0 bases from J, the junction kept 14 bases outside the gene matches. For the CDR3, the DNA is TGTGCTCTTGGGGAACTAGTTCCAGCTGGGGGATTTGGGTACACCGATAAACTCATCTTT. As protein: CALGELVPAGGFGYTDKLIF.

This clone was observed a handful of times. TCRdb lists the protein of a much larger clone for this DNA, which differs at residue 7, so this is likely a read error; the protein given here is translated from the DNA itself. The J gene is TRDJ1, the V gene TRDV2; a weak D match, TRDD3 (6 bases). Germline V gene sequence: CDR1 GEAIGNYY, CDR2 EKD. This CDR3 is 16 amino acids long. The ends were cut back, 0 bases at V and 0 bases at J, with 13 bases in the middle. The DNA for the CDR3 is TGTGCCTGTGACACCGCGCACTGGGCGTACACCGATAAACTCATCTTT. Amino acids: CACDTAHWAYTDKLIF.

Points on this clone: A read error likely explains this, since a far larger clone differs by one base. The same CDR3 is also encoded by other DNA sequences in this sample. This CDR3 reads CACDPAFRPNGVEPLLGADADLYTDKLIF. The DNA of the CDR3 is TGTGCCTGTGACCCTGCCTTCCGGCCCAATGGAGTAGAGCCCTTACTAGGGGCCGACGCTGACCTATACACCGATAAACTCATCTTT. V gene TRDV2 combines with J gene TRDJ1; D is perhaps TRDD2 (6 bases). TCRdb lists no J gene, so it was determined here by aligning the DNA to germline. V was pared by 3 bases and J by 0 bases, with 55 bases between. The CDR3 has 29 residues. Germline CDR1 reads GEAIGNYY; CDR2 reads EKD.

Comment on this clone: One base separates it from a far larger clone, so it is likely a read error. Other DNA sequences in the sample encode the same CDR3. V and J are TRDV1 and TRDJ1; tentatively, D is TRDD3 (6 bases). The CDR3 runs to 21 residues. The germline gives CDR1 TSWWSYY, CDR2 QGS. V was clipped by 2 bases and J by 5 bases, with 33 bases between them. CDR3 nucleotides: TGTGCTCTTGGGGAAGGATCTAGATTTCCCTATTTACTGGGAGCCATTGATAAACTCATCTTT. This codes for CALGEGSRFPYLLGAIDKLIF.

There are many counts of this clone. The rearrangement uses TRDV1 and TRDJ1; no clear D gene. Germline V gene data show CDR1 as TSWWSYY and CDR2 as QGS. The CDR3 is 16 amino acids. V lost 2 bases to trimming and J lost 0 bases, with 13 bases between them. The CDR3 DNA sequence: TGTGCTCTTGGGGAAGGCACTGTGACTTACACCGATAAACTCATCTTT. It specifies CALGEGTVTYTDKLIF.

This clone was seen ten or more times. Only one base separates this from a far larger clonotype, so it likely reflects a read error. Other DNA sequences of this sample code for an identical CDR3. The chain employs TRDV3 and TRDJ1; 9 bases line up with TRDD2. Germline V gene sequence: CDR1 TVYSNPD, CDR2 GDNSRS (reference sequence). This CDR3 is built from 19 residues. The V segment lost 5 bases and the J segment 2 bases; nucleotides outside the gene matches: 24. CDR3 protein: CAPDGLPTKATGGTDKLIF. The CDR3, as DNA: TGTGCCCCAGATGGCCTTCCTACGAAGGCGACTGGCGGGACCGATAAACTCATCTTT. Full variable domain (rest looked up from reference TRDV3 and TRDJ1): CDKVTQSSPDQTVASGSEVVLLCTYDTVYSNPDLFWYRIRPDYSFQFVFYGDNSRSEGADFTQGRFSVKHILTQKAFHLVISPVRTEDSATYYCAPDGLPTKATGGTDKLIFGKGTRVTVEP.

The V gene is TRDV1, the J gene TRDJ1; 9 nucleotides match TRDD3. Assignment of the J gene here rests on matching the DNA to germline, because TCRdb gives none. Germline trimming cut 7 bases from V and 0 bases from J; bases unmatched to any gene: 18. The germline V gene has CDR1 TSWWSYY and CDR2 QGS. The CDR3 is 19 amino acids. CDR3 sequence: CALDLRWVLGDPYTDKLIF. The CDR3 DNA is TGTGCTCTTGATCTACGGTGGGTACTGGGGGACCCATACACCGATAAACTCATCTTT.

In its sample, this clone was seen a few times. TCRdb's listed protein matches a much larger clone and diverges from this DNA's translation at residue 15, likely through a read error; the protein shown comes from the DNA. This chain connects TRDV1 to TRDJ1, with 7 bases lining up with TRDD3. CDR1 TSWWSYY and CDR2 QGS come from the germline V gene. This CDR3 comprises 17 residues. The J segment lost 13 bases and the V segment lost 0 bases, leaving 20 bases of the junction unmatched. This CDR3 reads CALGELALRWGREEPIF. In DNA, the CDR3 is TGTGCTCTTGGGGAACTAGCTCTTCGGTGGGGGAGGGAGGAACCCATCTTT.

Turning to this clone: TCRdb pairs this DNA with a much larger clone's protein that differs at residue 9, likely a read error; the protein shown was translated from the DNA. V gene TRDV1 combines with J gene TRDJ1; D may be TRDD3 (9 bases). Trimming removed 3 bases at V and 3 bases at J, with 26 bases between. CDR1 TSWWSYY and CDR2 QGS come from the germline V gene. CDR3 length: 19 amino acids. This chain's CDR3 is CALGDPLPIRGYGPDKLIF. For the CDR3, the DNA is TGTGCTCTTGGGGACCCCCTTCCTATTAGGGGATACGGACCCGATAAACTCATCTTT.

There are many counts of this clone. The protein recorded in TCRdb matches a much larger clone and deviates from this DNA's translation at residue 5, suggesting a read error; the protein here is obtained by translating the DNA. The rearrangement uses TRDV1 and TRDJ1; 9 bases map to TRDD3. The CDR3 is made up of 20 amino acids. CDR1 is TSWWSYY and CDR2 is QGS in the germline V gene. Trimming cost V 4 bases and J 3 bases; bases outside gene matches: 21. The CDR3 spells CALGGGRFRLGDHIPDKLIF. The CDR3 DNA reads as TGTGCTCTTGGGGGAGGTAGATTTCGGCTGGGGGATCACATCCCCGATAAACTCATCTTT.

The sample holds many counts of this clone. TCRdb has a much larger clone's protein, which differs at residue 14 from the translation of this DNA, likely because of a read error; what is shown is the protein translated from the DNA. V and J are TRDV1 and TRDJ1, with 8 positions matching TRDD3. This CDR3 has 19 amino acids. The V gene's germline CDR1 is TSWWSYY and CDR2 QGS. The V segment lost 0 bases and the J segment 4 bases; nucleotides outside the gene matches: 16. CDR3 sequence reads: CALGELDRQAGGPDDKLIF. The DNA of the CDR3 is TGTGCTCTTGGGGAACTAGATAGACAAGCTGGGGGACCCGACGATAAACTCATCTTT.

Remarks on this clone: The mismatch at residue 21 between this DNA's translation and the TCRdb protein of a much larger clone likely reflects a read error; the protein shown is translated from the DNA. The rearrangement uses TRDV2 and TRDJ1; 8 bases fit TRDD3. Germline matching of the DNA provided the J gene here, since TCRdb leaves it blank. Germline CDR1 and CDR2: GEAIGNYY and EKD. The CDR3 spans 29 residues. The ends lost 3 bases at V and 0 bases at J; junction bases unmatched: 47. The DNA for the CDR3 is TGTGCCTGTGACCCTGCCTTCCGGCCCAATGGAGTAGAGCCCTTACTGGGGGCCGACGCTGCCCTATACACCGATAAACTCATCTTT. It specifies CACDPAFRPNGVEPLLGADAALYTDKLIF.

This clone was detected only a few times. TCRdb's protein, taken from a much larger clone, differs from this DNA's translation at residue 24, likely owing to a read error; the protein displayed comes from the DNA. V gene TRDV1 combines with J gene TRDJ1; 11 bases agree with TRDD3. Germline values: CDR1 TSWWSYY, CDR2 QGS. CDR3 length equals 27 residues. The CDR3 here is CALGEPHTPVGSWVYYLGGYGADRLIF. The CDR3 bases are TGTGCTCTTGGGGAACCTCATACCCCGGTAGGATCTTGGGTTTACTACCTTGGGGGATACGGGGCCGATAGACTCATCTTT.